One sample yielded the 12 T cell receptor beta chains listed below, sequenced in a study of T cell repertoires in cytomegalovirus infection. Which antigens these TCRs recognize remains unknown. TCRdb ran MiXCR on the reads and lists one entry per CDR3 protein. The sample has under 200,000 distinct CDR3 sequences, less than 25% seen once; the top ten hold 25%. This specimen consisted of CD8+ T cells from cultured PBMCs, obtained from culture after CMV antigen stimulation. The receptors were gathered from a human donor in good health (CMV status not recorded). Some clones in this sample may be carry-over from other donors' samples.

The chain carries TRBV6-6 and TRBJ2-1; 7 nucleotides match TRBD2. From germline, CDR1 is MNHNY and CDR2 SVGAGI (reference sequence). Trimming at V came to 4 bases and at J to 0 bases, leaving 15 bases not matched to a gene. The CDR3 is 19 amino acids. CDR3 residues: CASSSPGTKPPHSYNEQFF. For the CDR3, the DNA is TGTGCCAGCAGTTCCCCCGGGACTAAGCCTCCCCACTCCTACAATGAGCAGTTCTTC.

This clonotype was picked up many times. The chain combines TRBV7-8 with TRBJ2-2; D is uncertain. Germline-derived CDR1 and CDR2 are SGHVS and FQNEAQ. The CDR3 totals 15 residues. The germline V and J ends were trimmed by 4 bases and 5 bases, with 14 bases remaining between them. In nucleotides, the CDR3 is TGTGCCAGCAGCTCCCGACCTAAGACTACCGGGGAGCTGTTTTTT. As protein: CASSSRPKTTGELFF.

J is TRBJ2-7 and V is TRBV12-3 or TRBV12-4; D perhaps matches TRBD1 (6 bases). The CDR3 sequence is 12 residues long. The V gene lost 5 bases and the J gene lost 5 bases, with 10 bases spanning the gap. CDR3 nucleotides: TGTGCCAGCAGTCGTCCAGGGGACGAGCAGTACTTC. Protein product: CASSRPGDEQYF.

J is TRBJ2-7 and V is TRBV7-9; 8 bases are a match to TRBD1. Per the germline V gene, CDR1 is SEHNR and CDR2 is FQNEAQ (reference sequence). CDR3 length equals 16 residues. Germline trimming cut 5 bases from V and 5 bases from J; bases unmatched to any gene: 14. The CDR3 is CASSTKDRGSYHEQYF. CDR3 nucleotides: TGTGCCAGCAGCACAAAAGACAGGGGATCTTATCACGAGCAGTACTTC.

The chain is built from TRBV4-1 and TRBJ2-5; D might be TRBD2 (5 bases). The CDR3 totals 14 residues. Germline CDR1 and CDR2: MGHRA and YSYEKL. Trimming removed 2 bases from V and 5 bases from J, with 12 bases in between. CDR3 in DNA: TGCGCCAGCAGCCAACAGGAACTAGGCGAGACCCAGTACTTC. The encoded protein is CASSQQELGETQYF.

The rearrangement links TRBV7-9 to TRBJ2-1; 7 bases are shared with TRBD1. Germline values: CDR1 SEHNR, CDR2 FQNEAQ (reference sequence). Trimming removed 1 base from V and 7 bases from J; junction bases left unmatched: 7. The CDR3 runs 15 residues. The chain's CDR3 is CASSLVGGRRNEQFF. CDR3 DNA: TGTGCCAGCAGCTTAGTAGGGGGCAGAAGAAATGAGCAGTTCTTC.

The CDR3, as DNA: TGTGCCAGCAGTCAGCCGGCCGGGACAGAAAATTCACCCCTCCACTTT. It translates to CASSQPAGTENSPLHF. The rearrangement joins TRBV4-2 to TRBJ1-6; 7 bases agree with TRBD1. This CDR3 region has 16 residues. In germline, CDR1 is LGHNA, CDR2 YNFKEQ. The J segment lost 7 bases and the V segment lost 6 bases, leaving 12 bases of the junction unmatched.

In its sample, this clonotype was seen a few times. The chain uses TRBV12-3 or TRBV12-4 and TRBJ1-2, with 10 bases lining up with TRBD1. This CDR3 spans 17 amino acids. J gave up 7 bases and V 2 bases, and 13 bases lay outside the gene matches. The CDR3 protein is CASSLRDRGLEEFGYTF. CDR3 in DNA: TGTGCCAGCAGTTTAAGGGACAGGGGATTGGAGGAGTTTGGCTACACCTTC.

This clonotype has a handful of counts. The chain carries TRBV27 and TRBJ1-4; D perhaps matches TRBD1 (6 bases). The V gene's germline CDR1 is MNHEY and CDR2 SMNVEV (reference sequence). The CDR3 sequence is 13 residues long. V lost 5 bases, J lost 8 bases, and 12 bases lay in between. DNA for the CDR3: TGTGCCAGCAGTCCGTCAGGGGACGAAAAACTGTTTTTT. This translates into CASSPSGDEKLFF.

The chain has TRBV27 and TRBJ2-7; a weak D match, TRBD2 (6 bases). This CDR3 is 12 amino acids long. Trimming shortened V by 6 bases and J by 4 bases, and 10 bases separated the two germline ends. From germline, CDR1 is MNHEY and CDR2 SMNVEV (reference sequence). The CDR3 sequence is CASSHSGYEQYF. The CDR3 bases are TGTGCCAGCAGCCATAGCGGTTACGAGCAGTACTTC.

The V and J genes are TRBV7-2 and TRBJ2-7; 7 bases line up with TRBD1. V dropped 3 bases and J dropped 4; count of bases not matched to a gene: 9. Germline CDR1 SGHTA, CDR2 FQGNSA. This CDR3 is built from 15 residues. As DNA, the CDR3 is TGTGCCAGCAGCTTCCCGGACAGGACGTTTTACGAGCAGTACTTC. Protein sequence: CASSFPDRTFYEQYF. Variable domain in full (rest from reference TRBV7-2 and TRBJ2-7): GAGVSQSPSNKVTEKGKDVELRCDPISGHTALYWYRQSLGQGLEFLIYFQGNSAPDKSGLPSDRFSAERTGGSVSTLTIQRTQQEDSAVYLCASSFPDRTFYEQYFGPGTRLTVT.

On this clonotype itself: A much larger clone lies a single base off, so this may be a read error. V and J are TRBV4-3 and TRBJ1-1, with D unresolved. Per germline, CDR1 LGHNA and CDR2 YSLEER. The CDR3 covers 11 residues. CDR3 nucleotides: TGCGCCAGCGGCCAAGAAACTGAAGCTTTCTTT. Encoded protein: CASGQETEAFF.